The present T cell receptor beta chain was sequenced within a study of blood T cell repertoires in COVID-19. Study as a whole: The United States, Italy and Spain were the sources of the acute and convalescent COVID-19 samples. Sources were T cells, B-cell-depleted T cells, or PBMCs; the material itself was cDNA or gDNA.

The V gene's germline CDR1 is KGHSH and CDR2 LQKENI. V was clipped by 8 bases and J by 3 bases; unmatched bases: 6. There are 14 residues in the CDR3. Study processing details: Reference gene primers were amplified, and this amplification served to estimate nucleated cell counts. Sequencing was performed with immunoSEQ multiplex PCR; in TCRdb, only in-frame clones are kept and a portion is missing. V and J calls and clone size are copied from that table; D and trimming were computed from the DNA. The sample lists some 390,000 clones; about 89% were seen once. V gene TRBV18 combines with J gene TRBJ1-5; TRBD1 aligns across 8 bases. The material sequenced was peripheral blood. The sequence was collected from a woman aged 60-75 years with COVID-19, enrolled during active disease. The CDR3 loop is CASHRDRYNQPQHF. In DNA, the CDR3 is TGTGCCAGCCATCGGGACAGGTACAATCAGCCCCAGCATTTT.